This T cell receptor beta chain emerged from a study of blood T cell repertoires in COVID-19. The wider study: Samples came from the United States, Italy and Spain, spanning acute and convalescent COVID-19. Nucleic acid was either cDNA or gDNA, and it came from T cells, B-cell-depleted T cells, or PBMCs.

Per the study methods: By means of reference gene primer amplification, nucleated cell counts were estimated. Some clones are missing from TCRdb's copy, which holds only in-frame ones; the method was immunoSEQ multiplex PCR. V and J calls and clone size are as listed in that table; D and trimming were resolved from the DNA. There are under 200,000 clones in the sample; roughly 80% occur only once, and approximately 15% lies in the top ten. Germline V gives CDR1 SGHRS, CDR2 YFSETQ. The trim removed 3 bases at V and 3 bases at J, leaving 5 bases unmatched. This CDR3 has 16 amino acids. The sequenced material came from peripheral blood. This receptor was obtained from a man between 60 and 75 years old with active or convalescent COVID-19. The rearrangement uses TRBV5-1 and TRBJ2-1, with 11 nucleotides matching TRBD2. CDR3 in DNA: TGCGCCAGCAGCTCCGGGACTAGCGGACTCTACAATGAGCAGTTCTTC. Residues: CASSSGTSGLYNEQFF.